The present entry profiles one TCR beta chain with its context. The sample is drawn from a study of blood T cell repertoires in COVID-19. Across the whole study: The United States, Italy and Spain supplied acute and convalescent COVID-19 samples. The analysed material was cDNA or gDNA that came from T cells, B-cell-depleted T cells, or PBMCs.

Germline CDR1 reads MNHEY; CDR2 reads SVGAGI. V was shortened by 3 bases and J by 8 bases, with 13 bases between the two germline ends. The CDR3 sequence is 13 residues long. In the authors' methods: By means of reference gene primer amplification, nucleated cell counts were estimated. Sequencing was performed with immunoSEQ multiplex PCR; in TCRdb, only in-frame clones are kept and a portion is missing. That table is the source of V, J and clone size, and D and trimming were worked out from the DNA. The sample has around 73,000 clones, approximately 83% seen once. The chain combines TRBV6-5 with TRBJ1-2; D not certain. The sample consisted of peripheral blood. This receptor was taken from a human donor in a cohort sampled during active COVID-19. The CDR3 loop is CASSYSTSGGYTF. In DNA form, the CDR3 reads TGTGCCAGCAGTTATTCGACGAGCGGGGGCTACACCTTC.